This T cell receptor beta chain emerged from a study of blood T cells in healthy people across ages. With regard to this clonotype: As yet, its antigen is unknown.

Study-level points and caveats: The long-lived group displayed more naive CD4+ cells, plus higher diversity, than the aged donors did. Changes in expanded clonotypes were possibly confounded, as the CMV status of donors was unknown.

Isolation per sample recovered at least 6.5 million PBMCs. V was cut by 1 base and J by 4 bases, with 10 bases left in between. Per the germline V gene, CDR1 is MNHEY and CDR2 is SVGAGI. This CDR3 has 14 residues. Together with a sample-barcoded 5' primer, a J-beta primer mix was included in a second PCR lasting about 7 to 12 cycles. Each cDNA molecule carried a tag from a template-switch adaptor that contained 12 random nucleotides. Each CDR3 protein gets one entry after TCRdb re-called the 5' RACE reads with MiXCR. The sample shows over 550,000 distinct CDR3 sequences, roughly 30% of them seen only once.

The specimen sequenced was blood. This TCR derives from a woman of 80 years or more in good health. This chain uses TRBV6-5 with TRBJ1-1, with D unclear. CDR3: CASSYLGSGTEAFF. CDR3 nucleotide sequence: TGTGCCAGCAGTTACTTAGGCAGCGGCACTGAAGCTTTCTTT.